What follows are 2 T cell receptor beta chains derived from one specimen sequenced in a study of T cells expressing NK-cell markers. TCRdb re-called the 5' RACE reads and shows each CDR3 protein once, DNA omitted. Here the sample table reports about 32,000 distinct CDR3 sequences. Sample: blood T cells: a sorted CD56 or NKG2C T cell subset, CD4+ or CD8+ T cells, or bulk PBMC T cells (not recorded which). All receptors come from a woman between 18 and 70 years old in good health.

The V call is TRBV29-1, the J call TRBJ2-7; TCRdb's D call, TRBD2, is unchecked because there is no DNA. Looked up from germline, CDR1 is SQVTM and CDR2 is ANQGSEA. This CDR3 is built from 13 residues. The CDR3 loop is CSVDEAGGYEQYF.

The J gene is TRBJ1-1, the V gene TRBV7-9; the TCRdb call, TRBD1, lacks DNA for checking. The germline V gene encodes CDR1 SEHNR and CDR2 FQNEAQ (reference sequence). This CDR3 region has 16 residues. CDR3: CASSLAMGARSDEAFF.